The 22 T cell receptor beta chains in this list originate from one sample, sequenced in a study of control samples from healthy donors and cancer patients. Profiling relied on immunoSEQ multiplex PCR, and the TCRdb table lists in-frame clones only, not all of them. The table lists tens of thousands of clones, about 88% of them singletons. The sequenced material came from blood. The receptors come from a woman aged 70-85 years in good health.

V usage is TRBV5-6 and J usage is TRBJ1-1, with D unresolved. V was cut by 1 base and J by 1 base, with 8 bases left in between. Germline-derived CDR1 and CDR2 are SGHDT and YYEEEE. The CDR3 length is 14 residues. The CDR3 DNA follows: TGTGCCAGCAGCTTGCGCACTCAGAACACTGAAGCTTTCTTT. This translates into CASSLRTQNTEAFF.

The chain is built from TRBV7-8 and TRBJ2-3; D could derive from TRBD1 or TRBD2 (5 bases each). Germline V gives CDR1 SGHVS, CDR2 FQNEAQ. The CDR3 totals 15 residues. Trimming removed 0 bases from V and 8 bases from J, with 15 bases in between. DNA for the CDR3: TGTGCCAGCAGCTTAGCGCAGGGAGAGCTCTTTACGCAGTATTTT. It is translated as CASSLAQGELFTQYF.

The J gene is TRBJ1-2, the V gene TRBV7-2; possible D gene TRBD1, 5 bases. The CDR3 loop spans 16 amino acids. Trimming removed 2 bases at V and 9 bases at J, with 22 bases between. CDR1 SGHTA and CDR2 FQGNSA come from the germline V gene. DNA for the CDR3: TGTGCCAGCAGCTTAATGTCCCCAGGGACCCAAACGAGCTACACCTTC. As protein: CASSLMSPGTQTSYTF.

V and J are TRBV5-1 and TRBJ2-1; 10 bases match TRBD2. The CDR3 runs to 18 residues. Germline-derived CDR1 and CDR2 are SGHRS and YFSETQ. J was trimmed by 1 base and V by 0 bases; bases with no gene match: 7. In nucleotides, the CDR3 is TGCGCCAGCAGCTTGGTTGGACTAGCGGTCCTTTCCTACAATGAGCAGTTCTTC. Its protein is CASSLVGLAVLSYNEQFF.

J is TRBJ1-5 and V is TRBV5-6, with TRBD1 as a possible D gene (6 bases). Deletions cut 3 bases from V and 2 bases from J, with 21 bases between. CDR1 and CDR2 from the germline V gene are SGHDT and YYEEEE. The CDR3 covers 18 residues. The chain's CDR3 is CASSSNRGGVRGNQPQHF. The CDR3 DNA follows: TGTGCCAGCAGCTCTAATAGGGGGGGCGTGAGGGGCAATCAGCCCCAGCATTTT.

V gene TRBV19 combines with J gene TRBJ1-6, with D possibly being TRBD1 (5 bases). The length of the CDR3 is 15 residues. V shed 6 bases and J shed 6 bases, with 15 bases lying between them. Germline lookup yields CDR1 LNHDA and CDR2 SQIVND (reference sequence). CDR3: CASRDAGPGNSPLHF. The CDR3 bases are TGTGCCAGTAGAGACGCGGGACCGGGTAATTCACCCCTCCACTTT.

The chain carries TRBV20-1 and TRBJ2-7; no clear D gene. This CDR3 contains 11 residues. Germline V gene data show CDR1 as DFQATT and CDR2 as SNEGSKA (reference sequence). V was pared by 5 bases and J by 7 bases, with 12 bases between. The CDR3: CSAVHHGEQYF. In nucleotides, the CDR3 is TGCAGTGCTGTTCATCATGGGGAGCAGTACTTC.

DNA of the CDR3: TGTGCCAGCAGACGACAGGGGAGAGACGAGCAGTACTTC. Its protein product is CASRRQGRDEQYF. V gene TRBV27 combines with J gene TRBJ2-7; 8 positions agree with TRBD1. Germline V gene data show CDR1 as MNHEY and CDR2 as SMNVEV (reference sequence). The CDR3 is 13 residues long. Trimming cost V 6 bases and J 5 bases; bases outside gene matches: 6.

The chain has TRBV30 and TRBJ2-7; 9 bases fit TRBD1. Unmatched junction bases numbered 8, after V lost 5 bases and J lost 6 bases. Germline CDR1 is GTSNPN and CDR2 is SVGIG (reference sequence). The CDR3 contains 13 residues. The CDR3 DNA sequence: TGTGCCTGGGAGGGGGACAGGGTCGCCGAGCAGTACTTC. Amino acids: CAWEGDRVAEQYF.

The chain is built from TRBV28 and TRBJ1-2, with no clear D. Germline-derived CDR1 and CDR2 are MDHEN and SYDVKM. CDR3 length equals 13 residues. Trimming took 7 bases from V and 6 from J, leaving 15 bases between them. In DNA form, the CDR3 reads TGTGCCAGCATGACTGGCCCTGGAGATGGCTACACCTTC. Translated, it gives CASMTGPGDGYTF.

This clone was recorded only once. CDR3 sequence (DNA): TGTGCCAGCAGCCAAGTAGGACTCGCGAGCAATCAGCCCCAGCATTTT. Its protein is CASSQVGLASNQPQHF. The rearrangement joins TRBV14 to TRBJ1-5; no clear D. With 1 base removed from V and 1 base from J, the gap between germline ends came to 11 bases. CDR1 is SGHDN, CDR2 FVKESK, per germline. This CDR3 comprises 16 residues.

The gene calls are TRBV2 and TRBJ2-3, with 10 bases aligning to TRBD2. CDR1 is SNHLY, CDR2 FYNNEI, per germline. The CDR3 length is 15 residues. The V gene end was trimmed by 6 bases and the J gene end by 4 bases; junction bases not matched to a gene: 7. Written as DNA, the CDR3 is TGTGCCAGCAGAAAGCGGGGGGGCGAGGCAGATACGCAGTATTTT. Translated: CASRKRGGEADTQYF.

This sequence joins TRBV19 and TRBJ2-7; no clear D. Germline V gene sequence: CDR1 LNHDA, CDR2 SQIVND (reference sequence). V shed 5 bases and J shed 2 bases, with 19 bases lying between them. This CDR3 comprises 16 residues. CDR3 bases: TGTGCCAGTAGTTCCAACCGTAGCCCGGGTCCCTACGAGCAGTACTTC. Translated, it gives CASSSNRSPGPYEQYF.

This sequence joins TRBV19 and TRBJ1-1; D call uncertain. The germline V gene encodes CDR1 LNHDA and CDR2 SQIVND (reference sequence). This CDR3 contains 13 residues. V lost 4 bases and J lost 7, with 13 bases in between. CDR3 in DNA: TGTGCCAGTAGTACCCGCGGACGGAGTGAAGCTTTCTTT. Its protein is CASSTRGRSEAFF.

The chain has TRBV5-1 and TRBJ2-7; the match to TRBD2 covers 9 bases. The J segment lost 2 bases and the V segment lost 4 bases, leaving 10 bases of the junction unmatched. Germline V lookup: CDR1 SGHRS, CDR2 YFSETQ. The CDR3 has 16 amino acids. The CDR3 region is CASSPQTSGVTYEQYF. The CDR3 bases are TGCGCCAGCAGCCCTCAGACTAGCGGAGTAACCTACGAGCAGTACTTC.

J is TRBJ2-1 and V is TRBV10-3; 8 bases agree with TRBD2. The CDR3 is made up of 14 amino acids. CDR1 ENHRY and CDR2 SYGVKD come from the germline V gene. V was pared by 6 bases and J by 4 bases, with 5 bases of the junction left unmatched. The CDR3 bases are TGTGCCATCAGCGGGAGGGCCCTTTACAATGAGCAGTTCTTC. It codes for CAISGRALYNEQFF.

This clone was detected many times. The rearrangement links TRBV3-1 (or the pseudogene TRBV3-2) to TRBJ1-6; D not resolved. The V end was cut by 4 bases, the J end by 10 bases, with 8 bases between. There are 12 residues in the CDR3. Germline V lookup: CDR1 LGHDT, CDR2 YNNKEL (reference sequence). The CDR3 sequence is CASSLVESPLHF. The CDR3 region has the DNA TGTGCCAGCAGCCTGGTCGAGTCACCCCTCCACTTT.

This clone showed up just a few times. The rearrangement uses TRBV28 and TRBJ1-1; D may be TRBD1 (6 bases). Germline V gives CDR1 MDHEN, CDR2 SYDVKM. The CDR3 loop spans 13 amino acids. CDR3 sequence reads: CVTGIDMNTEAFF. In DNA form, the CDR3 reads TGTGTCACAGGGATTGATATGAACACTGAAGCTTTCTTT.

The chain combines TRBV19 with TRBJ1-2; D not resolved. The germline V gene encodes CDR1 LNHDA and CDR2 SQIVND (reference sequence). V was shortened by 4 bases and J by 4 bases, with 13 bases between the two germline ends. CDR3 length equals 14 residues. The CDR3 spells CASSTGPVTYGYTF. In DNA form, the CDR3 reads TGTGCCAGTAGTACCGGACCAGTGACCTATGGCTACACCTTC.

The chain carries TRBV4-1 and TRBJ1-5, with 8 bases identical to TRBD1. The CDR3 contains 15 residues. CDR1 is MGHRA, CDR2 YSYEKL, per germline. V shed 0 bases, J shed 7 bases, and the junction held 5 bases outside the gene matches. Written as DNA, the CDR3 is TGCGCCAGCAGCCAAGACGCAGGGGGCAGGCAGCCCCAGCATTTT. The encoded protein is CASSQDAGGRQPQHF.

The J gene is TRBJ2-5, the V gene TRBV6-5, with TRBD2 matching 7 bases. Germline trimming cut 6 bases from V and 7 bases from J; bases unmatched to any gene: 11. The CDR3 loop spans 14 amino acids. Germline lookup yields CDR1 MNHEY and CDR2 SVGAGI. CDR3 nucleotides: TGTGCCAGCAGCAATAGCGGGTCCTCTGGGACCCAGTACTTC. Protein sequence: CASSNSGSSGTQYF.

The chain employs TRBV6-5 and TRBJ1-1; D gene unclear. CDR1 and CDR2 from the germline V gene are MNHEY and SVGAGI. Trimming removed 6 bases from V and 1 base from J, with 12 bases in between. The CDR3 covers 14 residues. The CDR3: CASSFRTRNTEAFF. The CDR3 nucleotides read TGTGCCAGCAGCTTCCGCACACGGAACACTGAAGCTTTCTTT.